Each of the 20 T cell receptor beta chains below was sequenced from the same sample in a study of Ad26.COV2.S vaccination and SARS-CoV-2 variants. Indicated treatment: around 19 received Ad26.COV2.S at low or high dose, single or two shots; about 5 received placebo; per-sample allocation not given. Specimens were obtained on day 63 following the first vaccine or placebo injection. The table came from immunoSEQ multiplex PCR; TCRdb's copy has only in-frame clones and leaves some out. This table holds hundreds of thousands of clones, around 92% found once. This sample comprised peripheral blood, obtained in a trial of Ad26.COV2.S vaccine versus placebo. The receptors derive from a person between 18 and 65 years old who received the Ad26.COV2.S COVID-19 vaccine or a placebo.

The chain combines TRBV3-1 (or the pseudogene TRBV3-2) with TRBJ2-2; the D is unclear. The germline gives CDR1 LGHDT, CDR2 YNNKEL (reference sequence). CDR3 length equals 16 residues. Trimming left V 2 bases short and J 1 base short, with 11 bases between. The CDR3 here is CASSQLGILNTGELFF. As DNA, the CDR3 is TGTGCCAGCAGCCAATTGGGAATTTTGAACACCGGGGAGCTGTTTTTT.

The rearrangement joins TRBV10-3 to TRBJ1-3; no clear D gene. V lost 4 bases and J 2 bases, leaving 12 bases between the germline ends. Germline V gene data show CDR1 as ENHRY and CDR2 as SYGVKD. The CDR3 covers 15 residues. The CDR3 DNA sequence: TGTGCCATCAGTGCCGGGCTGGGGACTGGAAACACCATATATTTT. It is translated as CAISAGLGTGNTIYF.

As to this clone: This sample also contains other DNA sequences that code for the same CDR3. This chain connects TRBV7-9 to TRBJ1-5, with D hard to call. The V gene's germline CDR1 is SEHNR and CDR2 FQNEAQ (reference sequence). This CDR3 has 15 residues. V was shortened by 1 base and J by 2 bases, with 9 bases between the two germline ends. In DNA form, the CDR3 reads TGTGCCAGCAGCTTAGAAGGCATTGGCAATCAGCCCCAGCATTTT. Protein: CASSLEGIGNQPQHF.

This rearrangement joins TRBV19 to TRBJ2-6; 9 bases align to TRBD1. V shed 5 bases, J shed 0 bases, and the junction held 2 bases outside the gene matches. CDR1 and CDR2 (germline): LNHDA, SQIVND (reference sequence). The CDR3 length is 16 residues. The CDR3 nucleotides read TGTGCCAGTAGTGGACAGGGGATCTCTGGGGCCAACGTCCTGACTTTC. It is translated as CASSGQGISGANVLTF.

The chain carries TRBV30 and TRBJ2-7, with a weak D call TRBD1 (6 bases). There are 13 residues in the CDR3. Trimming cost V 2 bases and J 7 bases, with 15 bases left between them. Germline CDR1 and CDR2: GTSNPN and SVGIG (reference sequence). The CDR3 nucleotides read TGTGCCTGGAGTAACAGGGCGGCGGGTGAGCAGTACTTC. This sequence encodes CAWSNRAAGEQYF.

V and J are TRBV14 and TRBJ1-2; D unresolved. The V end was cut by 0 bases, the J end by 8 bases, with 19 bases between. CDR3 length: 16 amino acids. Looked up from germline, CDR1 is SGHDN and CDR2 is FVKESK. The DNA for the CDR3 is TGTGCCAGCAGCCAAGATATCTTTTTAGGGTCGGAAGGCTACACCTTC. It codes for CASSQDIFLGSEGYTF.

The V and J genes are TRBV5-8 and TRBJ2-7; no clear D gene. The CDR3 covers 12 residues. V was cut by 2 bases and J by 8 bases, with 11 bases left in between. CDR1 is SGHTS and CDR2 is YDEGEE in the germline V gene. For the CDR3, the DNA is TGTGCCAGCAGCTTAGGGCAGTCTCAGCAGTACTTC. Translation: CASSLGQSQQYF.

The chain has TRBV18 and TRBJ1-2; TRBD1 aligns across 10 bases. With V trimmed by 6 bases and J by 2 bases, 3 bases remained unmatched. Germline V lookup: CDR1 KGHSH, CDR2 LQKENI. This CDR3 comprises 14 residues. The CDR3 DNA sequence: TGTGCCAGCTCCGAGGACAGGGGGAACTATGGCTACACCTTC. This encodes CASSEDRGNYGYTF. Filled out from reference TRBV18 and TRBJ1-2, the complete variable domain reads NAGVMQNPRHLVRRRGQEARLRCSPMKGHSHVYWYRQLPEEGLKFMVYLQKENIIDESGMPKERFSAEFPKEGPSILRIQQVVRGDSAAYFCASSEDRGNYGYTFGSGTRLTVV.

The chain uses TRBV18 and TRBJ2-5, with a tentative D call TRBD1 (5 bases). The CDR3 runs to 17 residues. V was pared by 1 base and J by 2 bases, with 17 bases between. CDR1 is KGHSH, CDR2 LQKENI, per germline. The CDR3 nucleotides are TGTGCCAGCTCACCACAGGAAGCAGGGCGATTTCAAGAGACCCAGTACTTC. Residues: CASSPQEAGRFQETQYF.

V and J are TRBV15 and TRBJ2-3, with D perhaps matching TRBD2 (6 bases). Trimming took off 0 bases at V and 6 bases at J, with 16 bases between the two ends. Germline V lookup: CDR1 LNHNV, CDR2 YYDKDF (reference sequence). The CDR3 is 16 amino acids. In DNA, the CDR3 is TGTGCCACCAGCAGAGATACCCCCCTCCTAGCGGATACGCAGTATTTT. This encodes CATSRDTPLLADTQYF. The whole variable domain, remainder taken from reference TRBV15 and TRBJ2-3, is DAMVIQNPRYQVTQFGKPVTLSCSQTLNHNVMYWYQQKSSQAPKLLFHYYDKDFNNEADTPDNFQSRRPNTSFCFLDIRSPGLGDTAMYLCATSRDTPLLADTQYFGPGTRLTVL.

V and J are TRBV29-1 and TRBJ1-4, with D perhaps matching TRBD1 (5 bases). The ends were cut back, 3 bases at V and 6 bases at J, with 14 bases in the middle. CDR3 length: 14 residues. CDR1 SQVTM and CDR2 ANQGSEA come from the germline V gene. The CDR3 region is CSVEAGTRDEKLFF. The CDR3 DNA reads as TGCAGCGTTGAGGCAGGGACCAGGGATGAAAAACTGTTTTTT.

The table lists this clone with a count of one. The CDR3 region has the DNA TGTGCCAGCCTATTGGGGGGTGGCTACACCTTC. Protein sequence: CASLLGGGYTF. The genes are TRBV12-3 or TRBV12-4 and TRBJ1-2, with D possibly matching TRBD1 (5 bases). The CDR3 is made up of 11 amino acids. Trimming cost V 8 bases and J 7 bases, with 11 bases left between them.

The genes are TRBV19 and TRBJ2-4; 15 nucleotides align to TRBD2. The germline V gene encodes CDR1 LNHDA and CDR2 SQIVND (reference sequence). V was pared by 3 bases and J by 0 bases, with 6 bases of the junction left unmatched. This CDR3 has 19 amino acids. The CDR3, as DNA: TGTGCCAGTAGTATTGAGGGACTAGCGGGAGGATCAGCCAAAAACATTCAGTACTTC. This translates into CASSIEGLAGGSAKNIQYF.

CDR3 loop: CASSFVGQGTDTQYF. Here the CDR3 DNA reads TGTGCCAGCAGCTTTGTCGGGCAGGGGACAGATACGCAGTATTTT. The chain couples TRBV13 to TRBJ2-3; tentatively, D is TRBD1 (6 bases). Trimming took off 3 bases at V and 3 bases at J, with 13 bases between the two ends. Germline CDR1 and CDR2: PRHDT and FYEKMQ (reference sequence). This CDR3 has 15 amino acids.

The chain has TRBV14 and TRBJ2-1; TRBD1 matches at 10 bases. The V segment lost 0 bases and the J segment 5 bases; nucleotides outside the gene matches: 10. Germline-derived CDR1 and CDR2 are SGHDN and FVKESK. The length of the CDR3 is 18 residues. CDR3 protein: CASSQEKYWDRGNNEQFF. Here the CDR3 DNA reads TGTGCCAGCAGCCAAGAAAAGTACTGGGACAGGGGTAACAATGAGCAGTTCTTC.

The genes are TRBV6-2 or TRBV6-3 and TRBJ2-7; the D gene is possibly TRBD2 (5 bases). Germline-derived CDR1 and CDR2 are MNHEY and SVGEGT. Trimming stripped 4 bases from V and 2 bases from J, with 18 bases between. The CDR3 totals 16 residues. The CDR3 protein is CASSSWILAPTYEQYF. The CDR3 nucleotides read TGTGCCAGCAGTTCCTGGATTCTAGCCCCAACCTACGAGCAGTACTTC.

The chain uses TRBV4-2 and TRBJ1-6; tentative D call: TRBD1 (6 bases). The ends were cut back, 0 bases at V and 6 bases at J, with 6 bases in the middle. This CDR3 has 14 amino acids. The germline CDR1 and CDR2 sequences are LGHNA and YNFKEQ. The CDR3 sequence: CASSQEQGNSPLHF. CDR3 DNA sequence: TGTGCCAGCAGCCAAGAACAGGGTAATTCACCCCTCCACTTT.

J is TRBJ1-2 and V is TRBV30; D may be TRBD1 (5 bases). The V and J ends lost 3 bases and 8 bases respectively, with 16 bases between them. CDR1 is GTSNPN and CDR2 is SVGIG in the germline V gene (reference sequence). The CDR3 length is 13 residues. The CDR3 DNA follows: TGTGCCTGGAGGGAGGGGCCCTACCTAGGCTACACCTTC. This encodes CAWREGPYLGYTF.

This chain joins TRBV27 and TRBJ1-1; D remains ambiguous. V was cut by 6 bases and J by 0 bases, with 11 bases left in between. This CDR3 is 14 amino acids long. Germline V CDR1 and CDR2: MNHEY, SMNVEV (reference sequence). Written as DNA, the CDR3 is TGTGCCAGCAGCCCAGATGCCTTGAACACTGAAGCTTTCTTT. Amino acids: CASSPDALNTEAFF.

This chain uses TRBV18 with TRBJ2-1; maybe TRBD2 (6 bases). CDR1 KGHSH and CDR2 LQKENI come from the germline V gene. The length of the CDR3 is 13 residues. Trimming took off 1 base at V and 9 bases at J, with 10 bases between the two ends. The CDR3 nucleotides read TGTGCCAGCTCACCACAGGGACTTGGTGAGCAGTTCTTC. This sequence encodes CASSPQGLGEQFF. The variable domain in full, with the rest retrieved from reference TRBV18 and TRBJ2-1, is NAGVMQNPRHLVRRRGQEARLRCSPMKGHSHVYWYRQLPEEGLKFMVYLQKENIIDESGMPKERFSAEFPKEGPSILRIQQVVRGDSAAYFCASSPQGLGEQFFGPGTRLTVL.